One sample yielded the 20 T cell receptor beta chains listed below, sequenced in a study of technical replicates of blood from a few donors. Assay used: immunoSEQ multiplex PCR; TCRdb lists only in-frame clones, some missing. The repertoire holds roughly 11,000 clones, with approximately 93% as singletons. The sequencing sample was made of PBMCs. These receptors originate from a human donor in good health.

The J gene is TRBJ2-7, the V gene TRBV7-3, with 9 bases fitting TRBD1. The CDR3 runs 15 residues. Germline values: CDR1 SGHTA, CDR2 FQGTGA. The ends lost 4 bases at V and 4 bases at J; junction bases unmatched: 8. The DNA for the CDR3 is TGTGCCAGCAGCTCTCCGGGACAGGGCATTTACGAGCAGTACTTC. Residues: CASSSPGQGIYEQYF.

The V and J genes are TRBV5-4 and TRBJ2-7; 8 bases agree with TRBD1. CDR3 length: 14 residues. Germline loops: CDR1 SGHNT, CDR2 YYREEE (reference sequence). The ends lost 5 bases at V and 2 bases at J; junction bases unmatched: 6. The CDR3 spells CASRGTGDPYEQYF. As DNA, the CDR3 is TGTGCCAGCAGGGGGACAGGCGACCCCTACGAGCAGTACTTC.

The CDR3 region is CASSLEVAAVDTQYF. CDR3 in DNA: TGTGCCAGCAGCTTAGAAGTGGCGGCTGTGGATACGCAGTATTTT. V usage is TRBV7-2 and J usage is TRBJ2-3; no firm D call. The CDR3 totals 15 residues. Germline V lookup: CDR1 SGHTA, CDR2 FQGNSA. The ends were cut back, 1 base at V and 6 bases at J, with 14 bases in the middle.

The chain combines TRBV27 with TRBJ2-1; 11 bases line up with TRBD2. Per germline, CDR1 MNHEY and CDR2 SMNVEV (reference sequence). The CDR3 is 16 residues long. Trimming removed 5 bases from V and 3 bases from J; junction bases left unmatched: 6. The CDR3 region is CASSLLAGGDYNEQFF. CDR3 nucleotide sequence: TGTGCCAGCAGTCTGCTAGCGGGAGGAGACTACAATGAGCAGTTCTTC.

A single count supports this clone. This chain links TRBV19 with TRBJ2-4; D not certain. CDR1 and CDR2 (germline): LNHDA, SQIVND (reference sequence). V shed 4 bases and J shed 3 bases, with 10 bases lying between them. CDR3 length equals 14 residues. The CDR3: CASSNPGDKNIQYF. CDR3 coding DNA: TGTGCCAGTAGTAACCCAGGTGACAAAAACATTCAGTACTTC.

The gene calls are TRBV6-4 and TRBJ2-1, with 10 bases matching TRBD2. This CDR3 is built from 16 residues. Trimming took 2 bases from V and 6 from J; bases not matched to a gene: 7. CDR1 MRHNA and CDR2 SNTAGT come from the germline V gene. The CDR3 sequence: CASSDEAGGPSNEQFF. In DNA, the CDR3 is TGTGCCAGCAGTGACGAAGCGGGAGGGCCTTCCAATGAGCAGTTCTTC.

The CDR3 here is CASTEPVAKNIQYF. The CDR3 DNA reads TGTGCCAGCACCGAGCCTGTAGCCAAAAACATTCAGTACTTC. The chain has TRBV28 and TRBJ2-4; D unclear. V lost 7 bases and J lost 0, with 10 bases in between. Germline V gene sequence: CDR1 MDHEN, CDR2 SYDVKM. The CDR3 spans 14 residues.

The chain recombines TRBV30 with TRBJ2-7; the match to TRBD2 covers 13 bases. This CDR3 region has 14 residues. The germline CDR1 and CDR2 sequences are GTSNPN and SVGIG (reference sequence). V lost 4 bases, J lost 6 bases, and 6 bases stayed unmatched. The CDR3 loop is CAWTGLAGVGEQYF. The CDR3 DNA is TGTGCCTGGACAGGACTAGCGGGAGTAGGCGAGCAGTACTTC.

This clone was counted a single time. The chain recombines TRBV5-1 with TRBJ2-1; tentative D call: TRBD2 (6 bases). The CDR3 loop spans 15 amino acids. V was trimmed by 4 bases and J by 5 bases, leaving 16 bases between them. Per the germline V gene, CDR1 is SGHRS and CDR2 is YFSETQ. CDR3 region: CASSLGGTSNNEQFF. CDR3 sequence (DNA): TGCGCCAGCAGCCTGGGCGGGACCTCTAACAATGAGCAGTTCTTC. Based on the CDR3 plus reference TRBV5-1 and TRBJ2-1, the full variable domain is KAGVTQTPRYLIKTRGQQVTLSCSPISGHRSVSWYQQTPGQGLQFLFEYFSETQRNKGNFPGRFSGRQFSNSRSEMNVSTLELGDSALYLCASSLGGTSNNEQFFGPGTRLTVL.

This chain connects TRBV29-1 to TRBJ1-5; D might be TRBD1 (5 bases). The CDR3 spans 15 residues. The V end lost 5 bases, the J end lost 2 bases, and 16 bases lay between the germline ends. CDR1 is SQVTM, CDR2 ANQGSEA, per germline. The CDR3 bases are TGCAGCGTTTCAGAGGGACTGCTAGGCAATCAGCCCCAGCATTTT. Translated: CSVSEGLLGNQPQHF.

The gene calls are TRBV6-6 and TRBJ1-4; 9 bases fit TRBD1. The ends lost 2 bases at V and 7 bases at J; junction bases unmatched: 5. Germline assignment: CDR1 MNHNY and CDR2 SVGAGI (reference sequence). The CDR3 totals 15 residues. CDR3 bases: TGTGCCAGCAGTTACATGGACAGGGGATTTGAAAAACTGTTTTTT. This encodes CASSYMDRGFEKLFF.

The chain recombines TRBV5-1 with TRBJ2-5; D might be TRBD1 (5 bases). Trimming removed 1 base at V and 2 bases at J, with 12 bases between. CDR1 is SGHRS and CDR2 is YFSETQ in the germline V gene. There are 15 residues in the CDR3. In DNA, the CDR3 is TGCGCCAGCAGCTTGCAGGCAGGGCCACAAGAGACCCAGTACTTC. It yields the protein CASSLQAGPQETQYF.

The chain carries TRBV5-1 and TRBJ2-5; D perhaps matches TRBD2 (5 bases). The V end lost 1 base, the J end lost 2 bases, and 12 bases lay between the germline ends. Germline loops: CDR1 SGHRS, CDR2 YFSETQ. This CDR3 spans 15 amino acids. The CDR3 nucleotides are TGCGCCAGCAGCTTGTCGGGATTACAACAAGAGACCCAGTACTTC. Translated, it gives CASSLSGLQQETQYF.

V usage is TRBV29-1 and J usage is TRBJ2-1; 9 bases map to TRBD2. This CDR3 has 21 residues. CDR1 is SQVTM and CDR2 is ANQGSEA in the germline V gene. J lost 10 bases, V lost 3 bases, and 31 bases had no gene match. CDR3 residues: CSVDLVAGVIVRVLGYQEQFF. The CDR3 DNA is TGCAGCGTTGATTTGGTAGCGGGAGTAATAGTCAGGGTATTGGGGTATCAGGAGCAGTTCTTC.

J is TRBJ1-1 and V is TRBV11-2, with a weak D call TRBD1 (5 bases). This CDR3 comprises 14 residues. The germline CDR1 and CDR2 sequences are SGHAT and FQNNGV. The V end was cut by 5 bases, the J end by 2 bases, with 12 bases between. This chain's CDR3 is CASSPNQGNTEAFF. The CDR3 DNA is TGTGCCAGCAGCCCCAATCAGGGAAACACTGAAGCTTTCTTT.

The rearrangement links TRBV28 to TRBJ2-7; 7 positions match TRBD1. This CDR3 comprises 14 residues. The trim removed 3 bases at V and 2 bases at J, leaving 4 bases unmatched. From germline, CDR1 is MDHEN and CDR2 SYDVKM. For the CDR3, the DNA is TGTGCCAGCAGTTTCCGGGACAGCACCTACGAGCAGTACTTC. It specifies CASSFRDSTYEQYF.

The chain is built from TRBV5-1 and TRBJ2-1; TRBD2 agrees at 10 bases. Trimming cost V 0 bases and J 4 bases; bases outside gene matches: 1. In germline, CDR1 is SGHRS, CDR2 YFSETQ. The CDR3 covers 15 residues. Here the CDR3 reads CASSLGTSGYNEQFF. The DNA for the CDR3 is TGCGCCAGCAGCTTGGGGACTAGCGGTTACAATGAGCAGTTCTTC.

The CDR3 sequence: CASSEAHGGKFYEQYF. The DNA of the CDR3 is TGTGCCAGCAGTGAAGCGCACGGCGGCAAGTTCTACGAGCAGTACTTC. The chain uses TRBV2 and TRBJ2-7, with D uncertain. The CDR3 consists of 16 residues. Germline values: CDR1 SNHLY, CDR2 FYNNEI. V was clipped by 0 bases and J by 3 bases, with 15 bases between them.

The V gene is TRBV5-1, the J gene TRBJ2-6, with D unclear. The V end lost 0 bases, the J end lost 0 bases, and 4 bases lay between the germline ends. The CDR3 totals 15 residues. From germline, CDR1 is SGHRS and CDR2 YFSETQ. The CDR3 loop is CASSLGVSGANVLTF. The CDR3 nucleotides are TGCGCCAGCAGCTTGGGAGTCTCTGGGGCCAACGTCCTGACTTTC. Drawing the rest from reference TRBV5-1 and TRBJ2-6, the complete variable domain is KAGVTQTPRYLIKTRGQQVTLSCSPISGHRSVSWYQQTPGQGLQFLFEYFSETQRNKGNFPGRFSGRQFSNSRSEMNVSTLELGDSALYLCASSLGVSGANVLTFGAGSRLTVL.

The rearrangement joins TRBV7-9 to TRBJ1-1, with 9 bases fitting TRBD1. The germline V gene encodes CDR1 SEHNR and CDR2 FQNEAQ (reference sequence). Trimming took 4 bases from V and 0 from J; bases not matched to a gene: 3. The CDR3 is 15 amino acids. Here the CDR3 DNA reads TGTGCCAGCAGCTACGGGACAGGGATGAACACTGAAGCTTTCTTT. Amino acid sequence: CASSYGTGMNTEAFF.